Shown below are 23 T cell receptor beta chains from a single sample sequenced in a study of cytomegalovirus exposure and HLA in healthy donors. Researchers ran the PCR with 60 Vbeta and 13 Jbeta primers. TCRdb's copy holds only in-frame clones and misses some; the assay was immunoSEQ multiplex PCR. Here the sample spans about 200,000 clones, around 88% being singletons. The sequenced sample consisted of PBMCs. Receptors were obtained from a woman younger than 45 in good health and CMV-seronegative.

The chain carries TRBV4-2 and TRBJ2-3, with unresolved D. From germline, CDR1 is LGHNA and CDR2 YNFKEQ. With 0 bases removed from V and 4 bases from J, the gap between germline ends came to 23 bases. The CDR3 contains 19 residues. The CDR3 DNA reads TGTGCCAGCAGCCAAGATTCCCCCTTTTCGGAGCGTCTTTCAGATACGCAGTATTTT. This encodes CASSQDSPFSERLSDTQYF.

The chain joins TRBV4-1 to TRBJ1-1; no firm D call. With 3 bases removed from V and 5 bases from J, the gap between germline ends came to 13 bases. Germline CDR1 reads MGHRA; CDR2 reads YSYEKL. This CDR3 region has 14 residues. CDR3 amino acids: CASSQEVVATEAFF. Written as DNA, the CDR3 is TGCGCCAGCAGCCAGGAGGTAGTAGCTACTGAAGCTTTCTTT.

V and J are TRBV18 and TRBJ2-1, with 11 bases fitting TRBD2. Germline CDR1 is KGHSH and CDR2 is LQKENI. This CDR3 region has 16 residues. The V segment lost 0 bases and the J segment 3 bases; nucleotides outside the gene matches: 1. Here the CDR3 DNA reads TGTGCCAGCTCACCACCTAGCGGGAGGGACTACAATGAGCAGTTCTTC. It translates to CASSPPSGRDYNEQFF.

The chain carries TRBV5-1 and TRBJ1-4; unclear D gene. Germline V gives CDR1 SGHRS, CDR2 YFSETQ. V was shortened by 0 bases and J by 0 bases, with 9 bases between the two germline ends. This CDR3 spans 16 amino acids. The CDR3 nucleotides are TGCGCCAGCAGCTTGGGTCAGTTTGCAACTAATGAAAAACTGTTTTTT. Protein: CASSLGQFATNEKLFF.

A word on this clone: Within the sample, other DNA sequences also encode this same CDR3. This chain uses TRBV5-1 with TRBJ2-3; TRBD2 is a possible D gene (6 bases). The V end was cut by 0 bases, the J end by 1 base, with 6 bases between. Germline V gene sequence: CDR1 SGHRS, CDR2 YFSETQ. The CDR3 loop spans 14 amino acids. The CDR3 region is CASSLVAGTDTQYF. The CDR3 DNA reads TGCGCCAGCAGCTTGGTAGCGGGCACAGATACGCAGTATTTT.

CDR3 sequence reads: CASSYRASNAEQYF. DNA of the CDR3: TGTGCCAGCAGCTACAGGGCTTCCAACGCCGAGCAGTACTTC. The chain carries TRBV7-9 and TRBJ2-7; tentatively, D is TRBD1 (6 bases). CDR1 SEHNR and CDR2 FQNEAQ come from the germline V gene (reference sequence). V was cut by 4 bases and J by 6 bases, with 16 bases left in between. This CDR3 is built from 14 residues.

This chain links TRBV25-1 with TRBJ2-3, with D possibly TRBD1 on 6 matching bases. Trimming took off 3 bases at V and 4 bases at J, with 17 bases between the two ends. Germline V CDR1 and CDR2: MGHDK, SYGVNS. The CDR3 runs to 16 residues. DNA for the CDR3: TGTGCCAGCAGTGACGGGACATTCCACCCCCCAGATACGCAGTATTTT. Amino acids: CASSDGTFHPPDTQYF. The whole variable domain, remainder taken from reference TRBV25-1 and TRBJ2-3, is EADIYQTPRYLVIGTGKKITLECSQTMGHDKMYWYQQDPGMELHLIHYSYGVNSTEKGDLSSESTVSRIRTEHFPLTLESARPSHTSQYLCASSDGTFHPPDTQYFGPGTRLTVL.

This chain connects TRBV10-3 to TRBJ2-6; D call uncertain. Trimming removed 6 bases at V and 2 bases at J, with 11 bases between. This CDR3 is 15 amino acids long. Germline CDR1 and CDR2: ENHRY and SYGVKD. The CDR3, as DNA: TGTGCCATCAGCCCTGAGCGCGCTGGGGCCAACGTCCTGACTTTC. This sequence encodes CAISPERAGANVLTF.

This clone was counted between two and nine times. The rearrangement uses TRBV19 and TRBJ2-1, with D perhaps matching TRBD1 (6 bases). CDR3 size: 13 residues. The germline V gene has CDR1 LNHDA and CDR2 SQIVND (reference sequence). V was cut by 3 bases and J by 6 bases, with 9 bases left in between. The CDR3 bases are TGTGCCAGTAGTATCGGGACACCCAATGAGCAGTTCTTC. Translated: CASSIGTPNEQFF.

The chain employs TRBV18 and TRBJ2-1; D might be TRBD2 (6 bases). V was trimmed by 5 bases and J by 7 bases, leaving 12 bases between them. Germline CDR1 reads KGHSH; CDR2 reads LQKENI. CDR3 length: 13 residues. CDR3 sequence reads: CASSGDRENEQFF. Written as DNA, the CDR3 is TGTGCCAGCTCAGGGGACCGGGAGAATGAGCAGTTCTTC.

CDR3 sequence: CASSLYSRLLNTEAFF. The CDR3 DNA reads as TGTGCCAGCAGTTTATATAGCCGACTTCTGAACACTGAAGCTTTCTTT. The V gene is TRBV28, the J gene TRBJ1-1, with unresolved D. The CDR3 has 16 amino acids. The germline V gene encodes CDR1 MDHEN and CDR2 SYDVKM. Trimming shortened V by 1 base and J by 0 bases, and 12 bases separated the two germline ends.

This clone was observed a single time. The CDR3 reads CSVGLAGGYEQYF. CDR3 sequence (DNA): TGCAGCGTTGGGCTAGCAGGAGGGTACGAGCAGTACTTC. The chain employs TRBV29-1 and TRBJ2-7; TRBD2 is a possible D gene (6 bases). This CDR3 has 13 amino acids. Germline values: CDR1 SQVTM, CDR2 ANQGSEA. Trimming pared 4 bases from V and 4 bases from J, leaving 14 bases between.

The genes are TRBV28 and TRBJ1-5; D possibly corresponds to TRBD1 (6 bases). Germline CDR1 reads MDHEN; CDR2 reads SYDVKM. V was trimmed by 7 bases and J by 2 bases, leaving 15 bases between them. The CDR3 runs 15 residues. The CDR3 loop reads CASTAGGARNQPQHF. CDR3 in DNA: TGTGCCAGCACCGCCGGGGGGGCGCGCAATCAGCCCCAGCATTTT. Complete variable domain (other parts from reference TRBV28 and TRBJ1-5): DVKVTQSSRYLVKRTGEKVFLECVQDMDHENMFWYRQDPGLGLRLIYFSYDVKMKEKGDIPEGYSVSREKKERFSLILESASTNQTSMYLCASTAGGARNQPQHFGDGTRLSIL.

The V and J genes are TRBV6-1 and TRBJ2-7; unclear D gene. Germline V gene lookup returns CDR1 MNHNS and CDR2 SASEGT. CDR3 length equals 14 residues. V was trimmed by 7 bases and J by 2 bases, leaving 15 bases between them. CDR3 sequence reads: CASNEGYGAYEQYF. CDR3 nucleotides: TGTGCCAGCAACGAAGGCTACGGAGCCTACGAGCAGTACTTC.

Worth noting for this clone: A read error may produce the germline difference seen at one junction end. This chain connects TRBV7-7 to TRBJ2-7, with D possibly TRBD2 on 5 matching bases. Per the germline V gene, CDR1 is SSHAT and CDR2 is FNYEAQ (reference sequence). The CDR3 loop spans 15 amino acids. The CDR3 is CASSLEAVGGSEQYF. In DNA, the CDR3 is TGTGCTAGCAGCTTAGAAGCGGTAGGAGGATCCGAGCAGTACTTC.

This clone was seen once. V and J are TRBV25-1 and TRBJ2-5, with TRBD1 matching 7 bases. J gave up 1 base and V 8 bases, and 7 bases lay outside the gene matches. Per germline, CDR1 MGHDK and CDR2 SYGVNS. The CDR3 is 14 amino acids. The CDR3 sequence is CASSRDRVQETQYF. The CDR3 DNA reads TGTGCCAGCTCCCGGGACAGAGTCCAAGAGACCCAGTACTTC.

The rearrangement links TRBV9 to TRBJ2-3; 9 bases align to TRBD2. V was clipped by 3 bases and J by 3 bases; unmatched bases: 8. Per germline, CDR1 SGDLS and CDR2 YYNGEE. The CDR3 is 16 residues long. CDR3 residues: CASSALSAGGTDTQYF. CDR3 DNA: TGTGCCAGCAGCGCCCTGTCGGCGGGGGGGACAGATACGCAGTATTTT.

The chain joins TRBV2 to TRBJ1-2; no firm D call. Trimming shortened V by 3 bases and J by 5 bases, and 10 bases separated the two germline ends. The CDR3 is made up of 13 amino acids. Germline V gene lookup returns CDR1 SNHLY and CDR2 FYNNEI. The CDR3 nucleotides read TGTGCCAGCAGTGAGGCGGCAGTTTATGGCTACACCTTC. Residues: CASSEAAVYGYTF.

This chain uses TRBV10-3 with TRBJ2-5; possible D gene TRBD2, 5 bases. The V end was cut by 3 bases, the J end by 1 base, with 9 bases between. The germline gives CDR1 ENHRY, CDR2 SYGVKD. CDR3 size: 14 residues. DNA for the CDR3: TGTGCCATCAGTGAACCTAGCCTCCAAGAGACCCAGTACTTC. It is translated as CAISEPSLQETQYF.

This clone was recorded at least ten times. The J gene is TRBJ2-2, the V gene TRBV5-1; no clear D gene. Germline assignment: CDR1 SGHRS and CDR2 YFSETQ. This CDR3 contains 16 residues. V was pared by 4 bases and J by 0 bases, with 13 bases between. The CDR3, as DNA: TGCGCCAGCAGCCCAAGAGTGGTAGCGAACACCGGGGAGCTGTTTTTT. Encoded protein: CASSPRVVANTGELFF.

The gene calls are TRBV7-9 and TRBJ2-5; 7 nucleotides match TRBD1. The trim removed 5 bases at V and 1 base at J, leaving 4 bases unmatched. Germline V lookup: CDR1 SEHNR, CDR2 FQNEAQ (reference sequence). The CDR3 spans 14 residues. The CDR3 bases are TGTGCCAGCAGCCGTGGGGACAGCCAAGAGACCCAGTACTTC. Residues: CASSRGDSQETQYF.

The rearrangement joins TRBV13 to TRBJ2-3; 12 bases are a match to TRBD2. With V trimmed by 4 bases and J by 6 bases, 5 bases remained unmatched. Germline V lookup: CDR1 PRHDT, CDR2 FYEKMQ (reference sequence). There are 15 residues in the CDR3. The chain's CDR3 is CASSSTSGRLDTQYF. CDR3 coding DNA: TGTGCCAGCAGCTCGACTAGCGGGAGATTGGATACGCAGTATTTT.

The CDR3 region is CASSLAAGDSNQPQHF. The CDR3, as DNA: TGCGCCAGCAGCTTGGCCGCAGGGGATAGCAATCAGCCCCAGCATTTT. V gene TRBV5-1 combines with J gene TRBJ1-5, with D possibly matching TRBD1 (6 bases). Germline assignment: CDR1 SGHRS and CDR2 YFSETQ. V was shortened by 0 bases and J by 0 bases, with 10 bases between the two germline ends. The CDR3 totals 16 residues.